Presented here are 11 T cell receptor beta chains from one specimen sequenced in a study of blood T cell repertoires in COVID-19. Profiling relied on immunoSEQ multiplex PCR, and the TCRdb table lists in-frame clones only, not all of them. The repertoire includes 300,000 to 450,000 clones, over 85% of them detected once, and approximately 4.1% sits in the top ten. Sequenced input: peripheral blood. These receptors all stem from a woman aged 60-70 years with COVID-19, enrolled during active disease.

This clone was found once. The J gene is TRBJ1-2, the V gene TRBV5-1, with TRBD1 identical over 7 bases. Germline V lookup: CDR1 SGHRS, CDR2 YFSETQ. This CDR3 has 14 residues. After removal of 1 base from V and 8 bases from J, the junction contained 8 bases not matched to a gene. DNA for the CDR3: TGCGCCAGCAGCTTGCAGGGGGAGTTTGGAGGCTACACCTTC. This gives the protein CASSLQGEFGGYTF.

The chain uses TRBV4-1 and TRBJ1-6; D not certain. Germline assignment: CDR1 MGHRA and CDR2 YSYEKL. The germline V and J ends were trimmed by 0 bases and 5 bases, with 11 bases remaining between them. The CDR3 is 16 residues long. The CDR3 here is CASSQDQGRDNSPLHF. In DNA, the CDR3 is TGCGCCAGCAGCCAAGATCAAGGGCGGGATAATTCACCCCTCCACTTT.

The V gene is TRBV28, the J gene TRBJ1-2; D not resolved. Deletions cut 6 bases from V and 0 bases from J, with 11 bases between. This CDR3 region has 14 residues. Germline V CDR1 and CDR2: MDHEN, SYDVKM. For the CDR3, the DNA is TGTGCCAGCAGCCAACTCACAGCTAACTATGGCTACACCTTC. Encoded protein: CASSQLTANYGYTF.

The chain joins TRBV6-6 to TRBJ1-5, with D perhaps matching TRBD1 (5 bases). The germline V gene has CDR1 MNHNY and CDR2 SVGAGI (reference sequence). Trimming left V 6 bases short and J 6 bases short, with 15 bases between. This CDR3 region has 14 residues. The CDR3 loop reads CASRPRVHSQPQHF. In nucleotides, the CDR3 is TGTGCCAGCAGACCCAGGGTGCATAGTCAGCCCCAGCATTTT.

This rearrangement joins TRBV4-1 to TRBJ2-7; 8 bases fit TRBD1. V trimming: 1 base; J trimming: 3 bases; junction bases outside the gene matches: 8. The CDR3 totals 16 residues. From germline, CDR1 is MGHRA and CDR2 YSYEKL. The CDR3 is CASSQGFTGQVYEQYF. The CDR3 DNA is TGCGCCAGCAGCCAAGGTTTCACGGGACAGGTCTACGAGCAGTACTTC.

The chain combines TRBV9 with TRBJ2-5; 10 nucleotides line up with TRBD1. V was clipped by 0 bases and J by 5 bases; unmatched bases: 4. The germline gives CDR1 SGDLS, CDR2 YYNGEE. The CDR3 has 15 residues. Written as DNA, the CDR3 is TGTGCCAGCAGCGTAGGCGACAGGGGGCTGGAGACCCAGTACTTC. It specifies CASSVGDRGLETQYF.

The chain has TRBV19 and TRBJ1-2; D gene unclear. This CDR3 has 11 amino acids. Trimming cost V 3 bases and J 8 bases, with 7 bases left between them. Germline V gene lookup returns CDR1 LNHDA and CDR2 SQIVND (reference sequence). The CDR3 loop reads CASSIYEGYTF. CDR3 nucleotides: TGTGCCAGTAGTATTTACGAGGGCTACACCTTC.

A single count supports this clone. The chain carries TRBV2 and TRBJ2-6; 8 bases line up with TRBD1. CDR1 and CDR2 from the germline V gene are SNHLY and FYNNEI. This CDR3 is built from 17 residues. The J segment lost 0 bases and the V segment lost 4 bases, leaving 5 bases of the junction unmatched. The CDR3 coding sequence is TGTGCCAGCAGTGGACAGGGGCCGGGCTCTGGGGCCAACGTCCTGACTTTC. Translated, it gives CASSGQGPGSGANVLTF.

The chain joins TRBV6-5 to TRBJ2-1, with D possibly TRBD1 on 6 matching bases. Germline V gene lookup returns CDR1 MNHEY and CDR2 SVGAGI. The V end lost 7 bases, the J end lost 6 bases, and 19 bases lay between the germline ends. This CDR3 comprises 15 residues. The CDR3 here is CASIQRGGKFNEQFF. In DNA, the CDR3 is TGTGCCAGCATCCAAAGAGGGGGAAAGTTCAATGAGCAGTTCTTC.

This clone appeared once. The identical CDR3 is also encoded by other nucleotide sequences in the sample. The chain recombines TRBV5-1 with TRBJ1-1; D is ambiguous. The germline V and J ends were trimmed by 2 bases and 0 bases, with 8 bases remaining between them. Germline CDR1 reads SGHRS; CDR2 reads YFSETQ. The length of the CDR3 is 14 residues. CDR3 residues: CASSLRGLNTEAFF. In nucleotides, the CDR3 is TGCGCCAGCAGCTTACGAGGTTTGAACACTGAAGCTTTCTTT. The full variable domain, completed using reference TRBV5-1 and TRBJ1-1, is KAGVTQTPRYLIKTRGQQVTLSCSPISGHRSVSWYQQTPGQGLQFLFEYFSETQRNKGNFPGRFSGRQFSNSRSEMNVSTLELGDSALYLCASSLRGLNTEAFFGQGTRLTVV.

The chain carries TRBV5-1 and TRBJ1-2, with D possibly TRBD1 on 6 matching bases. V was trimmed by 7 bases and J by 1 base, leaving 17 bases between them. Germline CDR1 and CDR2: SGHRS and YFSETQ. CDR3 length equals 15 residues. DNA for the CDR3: TGCGCCAGCCGGGACATATACAATCTTAACTATGGCTACACCTTC. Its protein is CASRDIYNLNYGYTF.